One sample yielded the 23 T cell receptor beta chains listed below, sequenced in a study of vaccination and CD4 T cells after COVID-19. At the Johns Hopkins FTIC core, DNA taken from cultured CD4+ T cells was sequenced by way of the Oncomine TCR Beta short-read assay. In TCRdb, the PCR reads were re-called with MiXCR into one record per CDR3 protein. The table shows about 15,000 distinct CDR3 sequences, with nearly 80% occurring only once. The treatment: approximately 9-day PBMC culture with coronavirus spike peptide pools or control peptides (ViraFEST assay). These receptors have no known antigen. The material was CD4+ T cells from blood, cultured in vitro, obtained after SARS-CoV-2 vaccination. The receptors were sampled from a human donor who received a COVID-19 vaccine.

This chain uses TRBV20-1 with TRBJ2-5, with a tentative D call TRBD2 (7 bases). Germline loops: CDR1 DFQATT, CDR2 SNEGSKA (reference sequence). With 1 base removed from V and 5 bases from J, the gap between germline ends came to 14 bases. The CDR3 contains 14 residues. The CDR3 DNA reads as TGCAGTGCTAGAGGAAGGGAGGGGGTGGAGACCCAGTACTTC. Protein product: CSARGREGVETQYF.

This chain links TRBV10-1 with TRBJ2-7; no clear D gene. The CDR3 extends over 14 amino acids. Germline CDR1 WNHNN, CDR2 SYGVQD (reference sequence). Between the trimmed V and J ends, which lost 7 bases and 5 bases, there was a span of 18 bases. Here the CDR3 reads CASTFPRISHEQYF. CDR3 DNA: TGCGCCAGCACCTTTCCAAGGATTTCCCACGAGCAGTACTTC.

Worth noting for this clonotype: Germline is not matched at one junction end, which may reflect a read error. The rearrangement joins TRBV20-1 to TRBJ1-2, with 9 bases that match TRBD1. Germline V gene data show CDR1 as DFQATT and CDR2 as SNEGSKA (reference sequence). The CDR3 totals 17 residues. The CDR3 loop is CSARGSGTGMGIRGYTF. The CDR3 nucleotides read TGCAGTGCCAGAGGGTCAGGGACAGGGATGGGAATACGCGGCTACACCTTC.

The J gene is TRBJ1-2, the V gene TRBV24-1; 7 bases are shared with TRBD1. The ends lost 9 bases at V and 2 bases at J; junction bases unmatched: 5. CDR3 length: 13 residues. From germline, CDR1 is KGHDR and CDR2 SFDVKD. The CDR3, as DNA: TGTGCCACCCAAGACAGGGACAACTATGGCTACACCTTC. It yields the protein CATQDRDNYGYTF.

The chain employs TRBV7-9 and TRBJ1-5; TRBD1 aligns across 7 bases. The ends lost 3 bases at V and 5 bases at J; junction bases unmatched: 4. The CDR3 has 14 residues. Germline V CDR1 and CDR2: SEHNR, FQNEAQ (reference sequence). The CDR3 loop reads CASSFSTGDQPQHF. CDR3 coding DNA: TGTGCCAGCAGCTTTTCCACAGGGGATCAGCCCCAGCATTTT.

The rearrangement uses TRBV12-3 or TRBV12-4 and TRBJ1-2; D possibly corresponds to TRBD1 (5 bases). V was shortened by 6 bases and J by 7 bases, with 12 bases between the two germline ends. The CDR3 runs to 12 residues. DNA of the CDR3: TGTGCCAGCAGCAGGGAAGGGTTTGGCTACACCTTC. The encoded protein is CASSREGFGYTF.

The V and J genes are TRBV20-1 and TRBJ2-1; maybe TRBD1 (6 bases). Trimming removed 3 bases at V and 6 bases at J, with 15 bases between. CDR3 length equals 14 residues. Germline V gene sequence: CDR1 DFQATT, CDR2 SNEGSKA (reference sequence). This CDR3 reads CSASIYGRGNEQFF. The CDR3 DNA reads as TGCAGTGCTAGTATTTACGGCAGGGGCAATGAGCAGTTCTTC.

The chain carries TRBV7-9 and TRBJ1-3; 7 nucleotides agree with TRBD1. The CDR3 runs 17 residues. V dropped 4 bases and J dropped 0; count of bases not matched to a gene: 9. The germline V gene has CDR1 SEHNR and CDR2 FQNEAQ (reference sequence). CDR3 amino acids: CASSSAGQVPSGNTIYF. CDR3 DNA: TGTGCCAGCAGCTCCGCCGGACAGGTCCCCTCTGGAAACACCATATATTTT. Combining the CDR3 with reference TRBV7-9 and TRBJ1-3 gives the whole variable domain DTGVSQNPRHKITKRGQNVTFRCDPISEHNRLYWYRQTLGQGPEFLTYFQNEAQLEKSRLLSDRFSAERPKGSFSTLEIQRTEQGDSAMYLCASSSAGQVPSGNTIYFGEGSWLTVV.

The chain recombines TRBV6-2 or TRBV6-3 with TRBJ1-5; D is uncertain. Trimming took 3 bases from V and 2 from J, leaving 8 bases between them. CDR1 and CDR2 (germline): MNHEY, SVGEGT. The CDR3 spans 14 residues. The CDR3 is CASSYFIRNQPQHF. As DNA, the CDR3 is TGTGCCAGCAGTTATTTCATACGCAATCAGCCCCAGCATTTT.

This chain joins TRBV7-2 and TRBJ1-4, with 8 bases lining up with TRBD1. The CDR3 is 17 amino acids. Trimming took 1 base from V and 3 from J; bases not matched to a gene: 7. Germline lookup yields CDR1 SGHTA and CDR2 FQGNSA. CDR3 sequence reads: CASSLGGAQGANEKLFF. The CDR3, as DNA: TGTGCCAGCAGCTTAGGGGGAGCACAGGGGGCTAATGAAAAACTGTTTTTT.

The rearrangement uses TRBV19 and TRBJ2-7; no clear D gene. Trimming left V 5 bases short and J 2 bases short, with 10 bases between. In germline, CDR1 is LNHDA, CDR2 SQIVND (reference sequence). The CDR3 is made up of 13 amino acids. The CDR3 sequence is CASSGANAYEQYF. CDR3 bases: TGTGCCAGTAGTGGTGCAAACGCCTACGAGCAGTACTTC.

This clonotype was seen just once. V usage is TRBV10-3 and J usage is TRBJ2-5; possible D gene TRBD2, 6 bases. The V end lost 0 bases, the J end lost 2 bases, and 10 bases lay between the germline ends. CDR1 and CDR2 from the germline V gene are ENHRY and SYGVKD. This CDR3 comprises 15 residues. The CDR3 region has the DNA TGTGCCATCAGTGAGTCTGGGGGGACTCAAGAGACCCAGTACTTC. Translation: CAISESGGTQETQYF.

The chain links TRBV6-1 to TRBJ2-7; 10 bases agree with TRBD1. With V trimmed by 6 bases and J by 6 bases, 8 bases remained unmatched. The CDR3 has 14 residues. Germline V CDR1 and CDR2: MNHNS, SASEGT. CDR3 protein: CASRARQGAIEQYF. The CDR3 DNA follows: TGTGCCAGCAGGGCGAGACAGGGGGCGATCGAGCAGTACTTC.

This clonotype showed up just a few times. The chain recombines TRBV2 with TRBJ1-2; D is uncertain. From germline, CDR1 is SNHLY and CDR2 FYNNEI. V was clipped by 3 bases and J by 5 bases, with 10 bases between them. The CDR3 has 13 residues. Written as DNA, the CDR3 is TGTGCCAGCAGTGACGGTAGGAGATATGGCTACACCTTC. Translated: CASSDGRRYGYTF.

CDR3 loop: CASSERVLDTSEAFF. CDR3 in DNA: TGTGCCAGCAGTGAAAGAGTTTTGGACACTTCTGAAGCTTTCTTT. The V gene is TRBV6-1, the J gene TRBJ1-1; D might be TRBD1 (5 bases). The V gene's germline CDR1 is MNHNS and CDR2 SASEGT. This CDR3 is 15 amino acids long. V was pared by 2 bases and J by 6 bases, with 16 bases between.

This clonotype was seen a single time. J is TRBJ1-2 and V is TRBV14; TRBD1 matches 7 bases. Trimming took 4 bases from V and 3 from J; bases not matched to a gene: 14. CDR1 SGHDN and CDR2 FVKESK come from the germline V gene. The CDR3 loop spans 17 amino acids. CDR3 nucleotides: TGTGCCAGCAGCCCTACGTACGATGTTACAGGGGACTATGGCTACACCTTC. Protein sequence: CASSPTYDVTGDYGYTF.

This rearrangement joins TRBV20-1 to TRBJ1-2, with TRBD1 as a possible D gene (6 bases). From germline, CDR1 is DFQATT and CDR2 SNEGSKA (reference sequence). V lost 6 bases, J lost 2 bases, and 13 bases lay in between. The length of the CDR3 is 13 residues. CDR3 bases: TGCAGTGCCAGTGGACAGTTAAACTATGGCTACACCTTC. It yields the protein CSASGQLNYGYTF.

The chain uses TRBV10-3 and TRBJ2-2; 13 bases are shared with TRBD2. The germline V gene encodes CDR1 ENHRY and CDR2 SYGVKD. Losses at the gene ends were 0 bases for V and 3 bases for J; bases not matched to a gene: 13. The CDR3 covers 21 residues. CDR3 region: CAISESRRLAGGRPDTGELFF. The CDR3 DNA sequence: TGTGCCATCAGTGAGTCTAGGAGACTAGCGGGGGGTCGGCCCGACACCGGGGAGCTGTTTTTT.

V gene TRBV12-3 or TRBV12-4 combines with J gene TRBJ1-2, with TRBD1 matching over 7 bases. V lost 6 bases and J lost 3; bases outside the gene matches: 4. The CDR3 sequence is 13 residues long. The CDR3 nucleotides read TGTGCCAGCAGGCCCGGGACAGACTATGGCTACACCTTC. Translated: CASRPGTDYGYTF.

J is TRBJ2-5 and V is TRBV15; TRBD2 aligns across 7 bases. The germline gives CDR1 LNHNV, CDR2 YYDKDF (reference sequence). V lost 1 base and J lost 1; bases outside the gene matches: 3. CDR3 length equals 15 residues. CDR3 DNA: TGTGCCACCAGCAGAGGGGCGGGGGTCCAAGAGACCCAGTACTTC. Translated, it gives CATSRGAGVQETQYF.

The chain has TRBV7-2 and TRBJ2-1; TRBD2 matches 12 bases. Per germline, CDR1 SGHTA and CDR2 FQGNSA. The CDR3 is 16 amino acids. Trimming at V came to 3 bases and at J to 8 bases, leaving 8 bases not matched to a gene. The CDR3 nucleotides read TGTGCCAGCAGCTTGGGACTAGCGGGTCCCGCAGATGAGCAGTTCTTC. This encodes CASSLGLAGPADEQFF.

This chain links TRBV19 with TRBJ1-5; 11 nucleotides match TRBD1. V gave up 8 bases and J gave up 3 bases; unmatched junction bases: 12. The germline CDR1 and CDR2 sequences are LNHDA and SQIVND (reference sequence). The CDR3 covers 17 residues. The CDR3 reads CASFGTGGGGTNQPQHF. DNA of the CDR3: TGTGCCAGTTTCGGGACAGGGGGAGGTGGGACCAATCAGCCCCAGCATTTT.

This clonotype appeared once. Mismatch with germline at one junction end may stem from a read error. The V call is TRBV7-8, the J call TRBJ1-6; D may be TRBD1 (6 bases). This CDR3 has 15 residues. Germline assignment: CDR1 SGHVS and CDR2 FQNEAQ. The CDR3 nucleotides are TGTGCCAGCGGCTTAGGGGGGAGTCGGGGTTCACCCCTCCACTTT. Its protein is CASGLGGSRGSPLHF.